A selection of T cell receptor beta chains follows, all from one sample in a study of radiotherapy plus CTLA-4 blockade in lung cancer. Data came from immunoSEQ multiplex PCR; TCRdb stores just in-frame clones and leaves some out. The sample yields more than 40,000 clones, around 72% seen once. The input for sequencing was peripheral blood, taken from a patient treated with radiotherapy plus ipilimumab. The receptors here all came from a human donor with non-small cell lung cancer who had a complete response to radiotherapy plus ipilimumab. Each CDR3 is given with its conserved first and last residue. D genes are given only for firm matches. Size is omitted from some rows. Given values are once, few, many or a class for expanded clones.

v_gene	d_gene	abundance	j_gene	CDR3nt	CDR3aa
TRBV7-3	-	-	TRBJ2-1	TGTGCCAGCAGCCCCACGACTAGTTACTACAATGAGCAGTTCTTC	CASSPTTSYYNEQFF
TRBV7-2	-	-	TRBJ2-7	TGTGCCAGCAGCGGACTGGGACTCTACGAGCAGTACTTC	CASSGLGLYEQYF
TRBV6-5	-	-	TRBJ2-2	TGTGCCAGCAGACCTTTTTCGGGCACCGGGGAGCTGTTTTTT	CASRPFSGTGELFF
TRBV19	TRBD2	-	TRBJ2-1	TGTGCCAGTAGTATAGGTAGCGGGAGGGCCAAGAATGAGCAGTTCTTC	CASSIGSGRAKNEQFF
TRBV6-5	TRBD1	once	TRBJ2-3	TGTGCCAGCAGTTACTTGGGACAGGGGGCAGATACGCAGTATTTT	CASSYLGQGADTQYF
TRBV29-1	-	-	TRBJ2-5	TGCAGCGTGGATGACTACCAAGAGACCCAGTACTTC	CSVDDYQETQYF
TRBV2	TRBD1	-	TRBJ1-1	TGTGCCAGCAGTCGACAGGGGGCGCAGGGCACTGAAGCTTTCTTT	CASSRQGAQGTEAFF
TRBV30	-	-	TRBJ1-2	TGTGCCTGGAGTGTAATCCGACTACCCCTGTGGGGCTACACCTTC	CAWSVIRLPLWGYTF
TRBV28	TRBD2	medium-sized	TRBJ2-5	TGTGCCAGCAGCAGCCCGGGACTAGCGGGAAGAGAGACCCAGTACTTC	CASSSPGLAGRETQYF
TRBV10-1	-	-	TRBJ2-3	TGCGCCAGCAGCGGGAACACAGATACGCAGTATTTT	CASSGNTDTQYF
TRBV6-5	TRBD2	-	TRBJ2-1	TGTGCCAGCAGTTCCGGGACTAGCGGGTACAATGAGCAGTTCTTC	CASSSGTSGYNEQFF
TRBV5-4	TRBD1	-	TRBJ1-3	TGTGCCAGCAGCCAGGGACAGGGGTCGACTGGAAACACCATATATTTT	CASSQGQGSTGNTIYF
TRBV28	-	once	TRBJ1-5	TGTGCCAGCACCGTCGCGGCTTATAGCAATCAGCCCCAGCATTTT	CASTVAAYSNQPQHF
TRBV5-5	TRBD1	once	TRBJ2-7	TGTGCCAGCAGCTCTACAGACAGGGTATACTACGAGCAGTACTTC	CASSSTDRVYYEQYF
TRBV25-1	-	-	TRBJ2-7	TGTGCCAGCAGTGAACACTCCTACGAGCAGTACTTC	CASSEHSYEQYF
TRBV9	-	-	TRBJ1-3	TGTGCCAGCAGCGTAGGATGGGGGGCGGGAGGAAACGCCATATATTTT	CASSVGWGAGGNAIYF
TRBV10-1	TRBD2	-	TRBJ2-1	TGCGCCAGCAGTGAGTTAAAGCGGGGCTACAATGAGCAGTTCTTC	CASSELKRGYNEQFF
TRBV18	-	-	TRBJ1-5	TGTGCCAGCTCACAGCAGGGCCCAACTCAGCCCCAGCATTTT	CASSQQGPTQPQHF
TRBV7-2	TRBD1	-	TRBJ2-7	TGTGCCAGCAGCAAAGATGGACAGGGAGGCAGCTCCTACGAGCAGTACTTC	CASSKDGQGGSSYEQYF
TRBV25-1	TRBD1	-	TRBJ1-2	TGTGCCAGCAGTGAAGTCGAGGGGGCCTCCGCCCTGGGCTACACCTTC	CASSEVEGASALGYTF
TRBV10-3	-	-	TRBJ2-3	TGTGCCATCAGCGGGACAGATACGCAGTATTTT	CAISGTDTQYF
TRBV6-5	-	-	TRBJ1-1	TGTGCCAGCAGTTACCAGGACACCATGAACACTGAAGCTTTCTTT	CASSYQDTMNTEAFF
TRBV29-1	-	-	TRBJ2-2	TGCAGCGTTGAGGCAGGGGCGAACACCGGGGAGCTGTTTTTT	CSVEAGANTGELFF
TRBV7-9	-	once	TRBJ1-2	TGTGCCAGCAGCTTAGGTGGTGTAGGGATGTGGACTCGCTATGGCTACACCTTC	CASSLGGVGMWTRYGYTF
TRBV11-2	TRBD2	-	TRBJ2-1	TGTGCCAGCAGCCCCCGCCCGGCTAGCGGGGCCCGGTCCTACAATGAGCAGTTCTTC	CASSPRPASGARSYNEQFF
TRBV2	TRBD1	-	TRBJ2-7	TGTGCCAGTCTTCTTGAATCCAGGGGGCGTAATGAGCAGTACTTC	CASLLESRGRNEQYF
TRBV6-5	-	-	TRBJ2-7	TGTGCCAGCAGTTACTCGTACGACTCGGTTGTCCGCGAGCAGTACTTC	CASSYSYDSVVREQYF
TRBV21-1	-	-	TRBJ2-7	TGTGCCAGCAGCGACAGGGATTATTTCGACGAGCAGTACTTC	CASSDRDYFDEQYF
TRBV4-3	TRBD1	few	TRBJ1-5	TGCGCCAGCAGCCAAGACAGGGGGCATCAGCCCCAGCATTTT	CASSQDRGHQPQHF
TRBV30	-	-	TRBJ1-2	TGTGCCTGGACCCTGAGTAACTATGGCTACACCTTC	CAWTLSNYGYTF
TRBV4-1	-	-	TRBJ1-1	TGCGCCAGCAGCCAAGGGGGCGTAGGAGGGGGGGCGAACACTGAAGCTTTCTTT	CASSQGGVGGGANTEAFF
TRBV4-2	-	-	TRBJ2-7	TGTGCCAGCAGCCAACTCCGGACTGGCTACGAGCAGTACTTC	CASSQLRTGYEQYF
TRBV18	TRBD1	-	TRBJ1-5	TGTGCCAGCTCACCGCAACAGGGGGCAGGGCAGCCCCAGCATTTT	CASSPQQGAGQPQHF
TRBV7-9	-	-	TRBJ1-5	TGTGCCAGCAGCTTAGTCGGGAGTAGCAATCAGCCCCAGCATTTT	CASSLVGSSNQPQHF
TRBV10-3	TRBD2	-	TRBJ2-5	TGTGCCATCCGCCGGGAGGGAGGAGAGACCCAGTACTTC	CAIRREGGETQYF
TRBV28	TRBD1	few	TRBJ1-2	TGTGCCAGCAGACCCCCTCGGACAGGGAGTGATGGCTACACCTTC	CASRPPRTGSDGYTF
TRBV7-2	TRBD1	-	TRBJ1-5	TGTGCCAGCAGCCCCGGACAGGGAGCCTTCCAGCCCCAGCATTTT	CASSPGQGAFQPQHF
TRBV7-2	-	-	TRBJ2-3	TGTGCCAGCAGGTCACAGGGGGCGCTGGCGGGGGGTGTAGTTACGCAGTATTTT	CASRSQGALAGGVVTQYF
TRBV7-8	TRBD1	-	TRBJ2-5	TGTGCCAGCAGCCCGCGACAGGGGGCGTCCCAAGAGACCCAGTACTTC	CASSPRQGASQETQYF
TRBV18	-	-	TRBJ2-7	TGTGCCAGCTCACCACCGGGACAACTCTCCTACGAGCAGTACTTC	CASSPPGQLSYEQYF
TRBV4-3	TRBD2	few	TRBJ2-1	TGCGCCAGCAGCCAAGGACTAGCGGCCTACAATGAGCAGTTCTTC	CASSQGLAAYNEQFF
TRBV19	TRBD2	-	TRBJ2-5	TGTGCCAGTGGGGCTTGGGCTAGCGGGAGACCAGAGACCCAGTACTTC	CASGAWASGRPETQYF